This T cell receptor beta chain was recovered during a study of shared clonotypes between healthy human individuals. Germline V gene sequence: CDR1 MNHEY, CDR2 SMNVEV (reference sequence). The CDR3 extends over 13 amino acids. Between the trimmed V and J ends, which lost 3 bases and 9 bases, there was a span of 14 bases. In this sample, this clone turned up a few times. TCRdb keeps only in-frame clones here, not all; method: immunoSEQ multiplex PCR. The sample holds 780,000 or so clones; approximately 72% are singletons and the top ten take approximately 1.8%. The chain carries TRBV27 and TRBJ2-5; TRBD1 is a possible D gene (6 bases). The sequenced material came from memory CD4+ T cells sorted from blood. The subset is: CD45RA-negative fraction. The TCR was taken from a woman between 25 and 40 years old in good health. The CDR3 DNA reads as TGTGCCAGCAGTTTTCGACAGGACGGGGCCCAGTACTTC. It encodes CASSFRQDGAQYF.